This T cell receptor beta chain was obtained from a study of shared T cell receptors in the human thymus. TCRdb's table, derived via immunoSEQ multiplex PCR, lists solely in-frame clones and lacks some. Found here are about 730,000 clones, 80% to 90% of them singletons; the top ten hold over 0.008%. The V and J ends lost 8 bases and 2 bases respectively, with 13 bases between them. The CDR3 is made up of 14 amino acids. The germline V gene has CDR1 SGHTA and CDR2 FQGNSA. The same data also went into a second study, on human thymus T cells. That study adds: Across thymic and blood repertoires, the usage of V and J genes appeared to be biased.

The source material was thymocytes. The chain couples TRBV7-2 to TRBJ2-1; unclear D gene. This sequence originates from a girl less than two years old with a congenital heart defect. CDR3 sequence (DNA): TGTGCCAGCCATGCCCCTAATACCTACAATGAGCAGTTCTTC. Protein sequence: CASHAPNTYNEQFF.